This T cell receptor (beta chain) appears in the sequencing data of a study of Ad26.COV2.S vaccination and SARS-CoV-2 variants. Study-level results: Recipients of either vaccine or placebo displayed similar breadth of non-spike TCRs. It was vaccine recipients, not placebo recipients, who had the higher spike-specific TCR breadth.

Sequencing used immunoSEQ multiplex PCR; TCRdb keeps in-frame clones, though not all of them. The table includes about 350,000 clones, roughly 94% detected once. V lost 2 bases to trimming and J lost 0 bases; unmatched junction nucleotides: 13. This CDR3 spans 18 amino acids. In germline, CDR1 is MNHEY, CDR2 SMNVEV (reference sequence). In the case of this clone: The antigen remains undetermined.

The chain joins TRBV27 to TRBJ2-7; 7 positions agree with TRBD1. The TCR originated in a human donor who had recovered from COVID-19. The specimen comprised peripheral blood, sampled after recovery from COVID-19. Written as DNA, the CDR3 is TGTGCCAGCAGTTTAATACCCCCCGACAGGGTTAACTCCTACGAGCAGTACTTC. Translation: CASSLIPPDRVNSYEQYF.